This passage covers 21 T cell receptor beta chains from one sample sequenced in a study of beta chain features in type 1 diabetes (dated by TCRdb to the late 2010s). Library construction relied on the immunoSEQ multiplex PCR assay. The entire amount of isolated RNA was reverse transcribed using the High Capacity cDNA Reverse Transcription Kit, so the sequenced TCRB transcripts were expressed ones. The clones in this table, taken by TCRdb from immuneACCESS, are in-frame only. Not every clone is retained; where verified, under half of the shortfall comes from an unresolved V gene, and the cause of the rest is unknown. In this sample the table shows 150,000 to 200,000 clones, approximately 10% of which occur a single time. In total, the top ten clones hold 0.65% to 0.9% of the sample. These receptors lack a known antigen. The paper as a whole reports these results and caveats: In all four CD4+ subsets, TCRB CDR3 length was moderately but significantly shorter in type 1 diabetes patients.

The specimen was central memory CD4+ T cells from blood. These receptors were taken from a woman in her thirties with type 1 diabetes.

This clone was observed a few times. This chain links TRBV28 with TRBJ1-1, with no clear D. Germline V CDR1 and CDR2: MDHEN, SYDVKM. The CDR3 is made up of 12 amino acids. Trimming removed 8 bases at V and 7 bases at J, with 14 bases between. The CDR3 nucleotides read TGTGCCAGCTTGAGGGTACTGGGTGAAGCTTTCTTT. Protein product: CASLRVLGEAFF.

This clone was detected a few times. For the CDR3, the DNA is TGTGCCAGCAGCTTGACAGGGGGCGAAATCACCGGGGAGCTGTTTTTT. As protein: CASSLTGGEITGELFF. V and J are TRBV5-6 and TRBJ2-2, with TRBD1 matching 9 bases. Germline lookup yields CDR1 SGHDT and CDR2 YYEEEE. The CDR3 is 16 residues long. J lost 4 bases, V lost 1 base, and 5 bases had no gene match.

The V and J genes are TRBV18 and TRBJ2-3; no reliable D call. Between the trimmed V and J ends, which lost 3 bases and 0 bases, there was a span of 13 bases. Germline values: CDR1 KGHSH, CDR2 LQKENI. The CDR3 loop spans 16 amino acids. This CDR3 is CASSPRRGSSTDTQYF. In DNA, the CDR3 is TGTGCCAGCTCACCGCGGCGCGGATCTAGCACAGATACGCAGTATTTT.

The chain links TRBV7-8 to TRBJ1-1; 8 nucleotides line up with TRBD1. The CDR3 spans 16 residues. Per germline, CDR1 SGHVS and CDR2 FQNEAQ. V shed 5 bases and J 4 bases; nucleotides not matched to a gene: 12. The CDR3 here is CASSQDRAVRSTEAFF. Here the CDR3 DNA reads TGTGCCAGCAGCCAGGACAGGGCCGTTCGGAGCACTGAAGCTTTCTTT.

The sample holds a few counts of this clone. The rearrangement links TRBV28 to TRBJ2-3; 7 bases line up with TRBD2. J lost 0 bases, V lost 5 bases, and 11 bases had no gene match. Looked up from germline, CDR1 is MDHEN and CDR2 is SYDVKM. The CDR3 spans 17 residues. In DNA form, the CDR3 reads TGTGCCAGCAGTATATCGGGGCTAGCGGATAGCACAGATACGCAGTATTTT. Encoded protein: CASSISGLADSTDTQYF.

The chain couples TRBV29-1 to TRBJ1-1; D remains unclear. The CDR3 sequence is 11 residues long. The germline gives CDR1 SQVTM, CDR2 ANQGSEA. V lost 5 bases and J lost 1, with 5 bases in between. CDR3 residues: CSVTWNTEAFF. CDR3 coding DNA: TGCAGCGTTACATGGAACACTGAAGCTTTCTTT.

This clone showed up just a few times. V and J are TRBV5-1 and TRBJ1-2, with D perhaps matching TRBD1 (6 bases). Germline assignment: CDR1 SGHRS and CDR2 YFSETQ. V was pared by 0 bases and J by 1 base, with 13 bases between. The CDR3 has 16 residues. The CDR3 is CASSLDPGGLNYGYTF. The CDR3 DNA follows: TGCGCCAGCAGCTTGGATCCCGGGGGGCTTAACTATGGCTACACCTTC.

This clone has just a few counts. The rearrangement links TRBV6-5 to TRBJ2-3, with 7 bases matching TRBD1. The CDR3 extends over 15 amino acids. Germline assignment: CDR1 MNHEY and CDR2 SVGAGI. With 8 bases clipped from V and 1 base from J, the junction kept 9 bases outside the gene matches. The CDR3 protein is CASARTGEGTDTQYF. DNA for the CDR3: TGTGCCAGCGCAAGGACAGGCGAGGGCACAGATACGCAGTATTTT.

This clone was detected a few times. The chain employs TRBV9 and TRBJ2-1, with TRBD2 matching over 8 bases. V was pared by 4 bases and J by 0 bases, with 6 bases of the junction left unmatched. The CDR3 consists of 16 residues. Germline CDR1 is SGDLS and CDR2 is YYNGEE. CDR3 in DNA: TGTGCCAGCAGCCAGACTAGCGACAGCTCCTACAATGAGCAGTTCTTC. This sequence encodes CASSQTSDSSYNEQFF.

This chain joins TRBV2 and TRBJ1-2, with 8 bases lining up with TRBD1. V was clipped by 11 bases and J by 0 bases; unmatched bases: 8. The CDR3 contains 14 residues. CDR1 and CDR2 (germline): SNHLY, FYNNEI. CDR3 bases: TGTGCCGGGAAAGGACAGGGCACTAACTATGGCTACACCTTC. This sequence encodes CAGKGQGTNYGYTF.

The CDR3 protein is CASSQAPYQGNYGYTF. DNA of the CDR3: TGCGCCAGCAGCCAAGCCCCATACCAGGGTAACTATGGCTACACCTTC. The rearrangement links TRBV4-1 to TRBJ1-2; maybe TRBD1 (5 bases). Germline CDR1 MGHRA, CDR2 YSYEKL. Trimming removed 1 base from V and 1 base from J, with 13 bases in between. The CDR3 consists of 16 residues.

This chain links TRBV30 with TRBJ1-1, with 11 bases aligning to TRBD1. Trimming removed 8 bases from V and 1 base from J; junction bases left unmatched: 3. Germline values: CDR1 GTSNPN, CDR2 SVGIG (reference sequence). CDR3 length: 13 residues. The CDR3 loop is CARDRGWNTEAFF. The CDR3 DNA sequence: TGTGCCAGGGACAGGGGGTGGAACACTGAAGCTTTCTTT.

CDR3 sequence: CASSQGLVAYRNEQFF. The CDR3 nucleotides are TGTGCCAGCAGCCAAGGCCTGGTCGCGTATCGCAATGAGCAGTTCTTC. The V call is TRBV14, the J call TRBJ2-1; D is uncertain. Per germline, CDR1 SGHDN and CDR2 FVKESK. Trimming took off 1 base at V and 6 bases at J, with 16 bases between the two ends. This CDR3 is 16 amino acids long.

V is TRBV7-3 and J is TRBJ1-1, with D maybe TRBD1 (5 bases). The CDR3 contains 14 residues. V lost 4 bases to trimming and J lost 6 bases, with 15 bases between them. The germline V gene encodes CDR1 SGHTA and CDR2 FQGTGA. The CDR3 DNA reads as TGTGCCAGCAGCTCGACAATCCCGGGGGCTGAAGCTTTCTTT. As protein: CASSSTIPGAEAFF.

The chain uses TRBV25-1 and TRBJ2-1, with a tentative D call TRBD1 (5 bases). V shed 2 bases and J shed 0 bases, with 8 bases lying between them. The CDR3 sequence is 15 residues long. Germline V gives CDR1 MGHDK, CDR2 SYGVNS. CDR3 amino acids: CASSELDSSYNEQFF. The CDR3 DNA reads TGTGCCAGCAGTGAACTCGACAGCTCCTACAATGAGCAGTTCTTC.

This clone has only a few counts. The chain uses TRBV28 and TRBJ2-3; TRBD2 aligns across 8 bases. CDR3 size: 15 residues. The germline gives CDR1 MDHEN, CDR2 SYDVKM. The V gene end was trimmed by 7 bases and the J gene end by 4 bases; junction bases not matched to a gene: 10. The CDR3 bases are TGTGCCAGCACCTCGGGACTAGGGGAAGCAGATACGCAGTATTTT. Protein sequence: CASTSGLGEADTQYF.

This clone was counted between two and nine times. J is TRBJ2-2 and V is TRBV29-1, with 8 bases fitting TRBD1. This CDR3 spans 13 amino acids. V dropped 1 base and J dropped 5; count of bases not matched to a gene: 0. Germline CDR1 and CDR2: SQVTM and ANQGSEA. The CDR3 region has the DNA TGCAGCGTTGAAGGACAGGGGACCGGGGAGCTGTTTTTT. It is translated as CSVEGQGTGELFF.

The chain has TRBV19 and TRBJ2-2, with a possible D match to TRBD1 (6 bases). The CDR3 sequence is 17 residues long. Germline CDR1 is LNHDA and CDR2 is SQIVND (reference sequence). V was shortened by 3 bases and J by 0 bases, with 14 bases between the two germline ends. The CDR3: CASSIGTWKTNTGELFF. The CDR3 region has the DNA TGTGCCAGTAGTATCGGGACATGGAAAACGAACACCGGGGAGCTGTTTTTT.

Only a few counts were recorded for this clone. This sequence joins TRBV2 and TRBJ2-1; 7 bases are shared with TRBD2. CDR1 and CDR2 from the germline V gene are SNHLY and FYNNEI. The CDR3 totals 13 residues. The CDR3 region has the DNA TGTGCGACTAAGAGACTAGCCCATACCGAGCAGTTCTTC. It translates to CATKRLAHTEQFF.

Only a few counts were recorded for this clone. The chain employs TRBV19 and TRBJ2-1, with 9 bases matching TRBD2. Germline V CDR1 and CDR2: LNHDA, SQIVND (reference sequence). The length of the CDR3 is 14 residues. With 6 bases clipped from V and 6 bases from J, the junction kept 6 bases outside the gene matches. The CDR3 reads CASSRSGRLNEQFF. The CDR3 region has the DNA TGTGCCAGTAGCAGAAGCGGGAGGCTCAATGAGCAGTTCTTC.

The gene calls are TRBV7-2 and TRBJ2-1; 10 bases fit TRBD2. V trimming: 1 base; J trimming: 1 base; junction bases outside the gene matches: 1. The CDR3 covers 16 residues. Germline loops: CDR1 SGHTA, CDR2 FQGNSA. The CDR3 DNA sequence: TGTGCCAGCAGCTTAGGGACTAGCGGTTCCTACAATGAGCAGTTCTTC. Amino acid sequence: CASSLGTSGSYNEQFF. Using reference TRBV7-2 and TRBJ2-1 for the parts outside the CDR3, the full variable domain is GAGVSQSPSNKVTEKGKDVELRCDPISGHTALYWYRQSLGQGLEFLIYFQGNSAPDKSGLPSDRFSAERTGGSVSTLTIQRTQQEDSAVYLCASSLGTSGSYNEQFFGPGTRLTVL.